Included here is one TCR beta chain sequence, with context. Its antigen is still unknown. It has no much larger one-base neighbor in the sample; base qualities were not kept. The data were taken from a study of blood T cell repertoires in COVID-19 (dated by TCRdb to 2018 to 2020). At the level of the whole study: Samples covering the acute and convalescent phases of COVID-19 were provided by collaborators in the United States, Italy and Spain. Deeply sampled blood TCRbeta repertoires from subjects exposed to, actively infected with, or recovered from COVID-19 were included in the dataset. Where HLA class I and class II types were available, the types were taken from metadata supplied by the sample provider, not from assay-based typing. The sample metadata nearly always contained a de-identified subject ID, COVID-19 status, age in years and sex. The repertoires were released in a freely available public database meant as a resource for research on the immune response to SARS-CoV-2. The material from the prospective study consisted of cDNA or gDNA derived from T cells, B-cell-depleted T cells, or PBMCs. The samples were drawn from two sources: the first 160 participants of the ongoing ImmuneRACE study, and 950 to 1,500 subjects contributed by 6 global collaborators. Results and caveats for the whole study, not just this receptor: The amount of clinical and demographic metadata varied by source and participant and was provided uncurated.

The immunoSEQ Assay, a bias-controlled multiplex PCR, was used to amplify TCRbeta CDR3 regions from genomic DNA. In the authors' own workflow: The number of nucleated cells in each sample was estimated by amplification of reference gene primers within the assay. To quantify the absolute abundance of each unique TCRbeta CDR3 rearrangement, sequence reads were collapsed and filtered. Productive Simpson clonality was computed per sample as the square root of Simpson's diversity index over productive rearrangements. This immuneACCESS table, as held by TCRdb, lists in-frame sequences with V and J called but not all clones. Of the missing ones, under half trace to an unresolved V gene in checked studies; the others have no known cause. The D gene and trimming were derived from the DNA, and the V and J assignments and clone size from that table. In this sample the table shows some 71,000 clones, 75% to 85% of which occur a single time. The ten biggest clones cover around 22% of the sample.

At the junction V is shortened by 2 bases and J by 6 bases, with 17 bases in between. The CDR1 and CDR2 encoded by the germline V gene (reference sequence) are LGHDT and YNNKEL. There are 16 amino acids in the CDR3, from cysteine to phenylalanine inclusive. Only the CDR3 DNA is retained, 48 bases long and in frame from the first base. Whole blood was collected in K2EDTA tubes by collaborating institutions according to the institutions' own protocols. For TCRbeta analysis, collaborators shipped samples in one of three forms: frozen whole blood, isolated PBMCs, or DNA extracted from either of those sample types.

The V and J genes are TRBV3-1 (or the pseudogene TRBV3-2) and TRBJ1-3, and the D gene may be TRBD1, 6 bases matching. The TCR originated in a woman in her forties or fifties with acute or convalescent COVID-19. Sequencing used peripheral blood. The CDR3 amino acid sequence is: CASSQSGGRPINTIYF. DNA sequence: TGTGCCAGCAGCCAATCGGGGGGCCGTCCAATAAACACCATATATTTT.